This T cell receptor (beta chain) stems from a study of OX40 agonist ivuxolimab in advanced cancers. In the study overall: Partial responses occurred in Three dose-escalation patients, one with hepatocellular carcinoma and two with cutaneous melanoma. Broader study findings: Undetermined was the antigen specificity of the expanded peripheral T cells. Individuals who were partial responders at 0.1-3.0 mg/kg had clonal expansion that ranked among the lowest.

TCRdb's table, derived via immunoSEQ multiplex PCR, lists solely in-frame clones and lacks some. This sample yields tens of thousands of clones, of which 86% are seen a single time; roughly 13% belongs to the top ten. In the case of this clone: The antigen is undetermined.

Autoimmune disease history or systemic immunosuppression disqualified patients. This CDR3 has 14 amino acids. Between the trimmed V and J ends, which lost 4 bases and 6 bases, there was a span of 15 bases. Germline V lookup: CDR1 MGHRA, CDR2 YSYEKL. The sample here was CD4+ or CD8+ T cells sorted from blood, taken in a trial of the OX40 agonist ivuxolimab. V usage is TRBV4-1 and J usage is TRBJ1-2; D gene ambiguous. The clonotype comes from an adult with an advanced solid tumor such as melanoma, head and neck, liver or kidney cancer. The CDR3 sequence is CASSRPQAGHGYTF. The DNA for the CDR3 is TGCGCCAGCAGCCGCCCCCAGGCTGGGCATGGCTACACCTTC.